The rows below give T cell receptor beta chains drawn from one sample of a study of monozygotic twins with inflammatory bowel disease. From its re-call of the 5' RACE reads, TCRdb lists each CDR3 protein once, without DNA. Across 440,000 or so distinct CDR3 sequences, the top ten clones capture 2.4% of the sample. The sample comprised blood. The receptors shown here come from a human donor with ulcerative colitis or Crohn's disease, or a healthy co-twin of an affected twin (not recorded which). Each CDR3 is given with its conserved first and last residue.

>TRBJ2-1|12|TRBV20-1
CSAETDYNEQFF
>TRBJ2-7|17|TRBV7-9
CASSLAHDRGPSQEQYF
>TRBJ2-5|14|TRBV6-5
CASSYSGQGETQYF
>TRBJ2-3|17|TRBV18
CASSPPRGTPKRDTQYF
>TRBJ1-6|14|TRBV6-5
CASTLGQNNSPLHF
>TRBJ2-3|15|TRBV20-1
CSASLAGGRADTQYF
>TRBJ1-5|11|TRBV19
CASRIHGPQHF
>TRBJ2-2|16|TRBV10-3
CAISDVIVRDTGELFF
>TRBJ1-1|13|TRBV29-1
CSVEKGKGTEAFF
>TRBJ1-2|13|TRBV5-1
CASSLAGGNGYTF
>TRBJ1-4|13|TRBV6-1
CASAGGSNEKLFF
>TRBJ2-3|19|TRBV7-8
CASSLRWTSGISGTDTQYF
>TRBJ1-1|13|TRBV6-2/TRBV6-3
CASLTKGDTEAFF
>TRBJ2-5|14|TRBV29-1
CSVVEGGSGETQYF
>TRBJ2-2|16|TRBV9
CASSVLAGRNTGELFF
>TRBJ1-6|14|TRBV14
CASSHPSGGSPLHF
>TRBJ1-6|15|TRBV18
CASSLQGTSNSPLHF
>TRBJ1-2|12|TRBV30
CAWKVGFYGYTF
>TRBJ2-1|15|TRBV3-1
CASNTGTSGHNEQFF
>TRBJ2-1|13|TRBV20-1
CSAMGLLYNEQFF
>TRBJ2-1|13|TRBV30
CAWTGGTHDEQFF
>TRBJ2-5|14|TRBV20-1
CSAIAGAYQETQYF
>TRBJ1-1|15|TRBV5-1
CASSLNLDRVTEAFF
>TRBJ2-7|14|TRBV10-3
CAASKGGDSYEQYF
>TRBJ1-4|15|TRBV9
CASSVATGTNEKLFF
>TRBJ2-7|15|TRBV12-3/TRBV12-4
CASRYGLADYYEQYF
>TRBJ2-7|12|TRBV6-6
CASSGTSYEQYF
>TRBJ2-3|15|TRBV9
CASSLGTLGGDTQYF
>TRBJ2-5|15|TRBV18
CASSPPAGRGETQYF
>TRBJ2-5|13|TRBV6-5
CASSPTGPETQYF
>TRBJ2-5|15|TRBV5-1
CASSLDGGRRETQYF
>TRBJ1-1|15|TRBV6-5
CASSYLDRVRTEAFF
>TRBJ2-1|14|TRBV4-3
CASSQDLGGVGQFF
>TRBJ1-3|17|TRBV18
CASSQNVGTDSGNTIYF
>TRBJ1-1|14|TRBV7-9
CASSFTGLNTEAFF
>TRBJ1-1|14|TRBV7-2
CASSLAGSSSEAFF
>TRBJ2-1|13|TRBV20-1
CSASPPLNNEQFF
>TRBJ1-2|14|TRBV20-1
CSARGSQGQGGYTF
>TRBJ1-6|14|TRBV7-2
CASSHGSYNSPLHF
>TRBJ1-2|11|TRBV13
CASSLRQGIHF
>TRBJ1-2|15|TRBV5-6
CASSLRRDRPGGYTF
>TRBJ1-2|14|TRBV15
CATSRDPAGLGYTF
>TRBJ2-7|14|TRBV5-1
CASSRGGSSYEQYF
>TRBJ1-4|19|TRBV16
CASSQSVQVTGRSNEKLFF
>TRBJ1-4|15|TRBV30
CAWMPPGPSNEKLFF
>TRBJ1-5|13|TRBV7-8
CASSLVRFQPQHF
>TRBJ2-1|15|TRBV5-1
CASSLAYRGLGGLFF
>TRBJ1-1|14|TRBV3-1
CASREGEWGTEAFF
>TRBJ1-6|14|TRBV20-1
CSASNPDRERALHF
>TRBJ1-6|16|TRBV6-5
CASSYRNTGFNSPLHF
>TRBJ2-3|14|TRBV5-1
CASAKERTLDTQYF
>TRBJ1-2|12|TRBV29-1
CSVEDGRGGYTF
>TRBJ2-6|17|TRBV6-5
CASSFSPNFGGANVLTF
>TRBJ1-2|13|TRBV5-1
CASGRDRAYGYTF
>TRBJ2-3|15|TRBV12-3/TRBV12-4
CASSLVRSYTDTQYF
>TRBJ1-4|15|TRBV15
CATSRDKGLNEKLFF
>TRBJ1-4|14|TRBV5-5
CASTRNPTNEKLFF
>TRBJ2-1|14|TRBV7-2
CASSRREGVDEQFF
>TRBJ2-2|16|TRBV5-1
CASSQRQGGNTGELFF